The 26 T cell receptor beta chains below all came from one sample that was sequenced in a study of T cells in Graves' hyperthyroidism and ophthalmopathy. Regions amplified from RNA transcripts were the TCR beta CDR3 regions. A first-round RT-PCR of the TCR CDR3 used the HTBI primer set. Using its own MiXCR run on the multiplex PCR reads, TCRdb lists one record per CDR3 protein. The sample consists of 200,000 to 250,000 distinct CDR3 sequences, approximately 23% of them appearing once. The source material was blood. These receptors originate from a middle-aged woman with Graves' ophthalmopathy.

This clonotype was detected many times. The chain links TRBV20-1 to TRBJ2-3; 8 nucleotides match TRBD2. V lost 6 bases and J lost 2; bases outside the gene matches: 13. This CDR3 contains 16 residues. Germline lookup yields CDR1 DFQATT and CDR2 SNEGSKA (reference sequence). CDR3 sequence reads: CSALRRTAGVTDTQYF. The CDR3 DNA sequence: TGCAGTGCCCTTCGGAGGACAGCGGGGGTCACAGATACGCAGTATTTT.

This chain uses TRBV19 with TRBJ1-3, with a tentative D call TRBD1 (5 bases). Germline CDR1 is LNHDA and CDR2 is SQIVND (reference sequence). The CDR3 covers 17 residues. Trimming removed 3 bases at V and 0 bases at J, with 15 bases between. The CDR3 spells CASSITDSRSSGNTIYF. DNA of the CDR3: TGTGCCAGTAGTATCACCGACAGTCGTTCCTCTGGAAACACCATATATTTT.

The sample holds one count of this clonotype. The chain recombines TRBV7-2 with TRBJ1-2; D remains unclear. Germline CDR1 SGHTA, CDR2 FQGNSA. The CDR3 length is 14 residues. With 1 base removed from V and 2 bases from J, the gap between germline ends came to 8 bases. CDR3 region: CASSLVVGNYGYTF. The CDR3 DNA sequence: TGTGCCAGCAGCTTAGTTGTAGGGAACTATGGCTACACCTTC.

This clonotype showed up just a few times. The gene calls are TRBV20-1 and TRBJ2-5, with 12 bases identical to TRBD1. The CDR3 has 14 amino acids. The J segment lost 6 bases and the V segment lost 3 bases, leaving 5 bases of the junction unmatched. The germline V gene has CDR1 DFQATT and CDR2 SNEGSKA (reference sequence). Here the CDR3 reads CSASGTGGLKTQYF. In DNA form, the CDR3 reads TGCAGTGCTAGCGGGACAGGGGGCTTAAAGACCCAGTACTTC.

This clonotype was counted many times. The chain links TRBV19 to TRBJ1-1; 7 positions match TRBD1. After removal of 4 bases from V and 11 bases from J, the junction contained 16 bases not matched to a gene. The CDR3 is made up of 15 amino acids. CDR1 is LNHDA and CDR2 is SQIVND in the germline V gene (reference sequence). CDR3 region: CASSTRTGTAKWAFF. CDR3 DNA sequence: TGTGCCAGTAGTACGCGTACCGGGACAGCTAAGTGGGCTTTCTTT.

The rearrangement uses TRBV28 and TRBJ1-2, with 10 bases that match TRBD1. CDR1 is MDHEN and CDR2 is SYDVKM in the germline V gene. The CDR3 is made up of 15 amino acids. The V gene end was trimmed by 7 bases and the J gene end by 4 bases; junction bases not matched to a gene: 9. The CDR3: CASTRSGQGIYGYTF. For the CDR3, the DNA is TGTGCCAGCACTCGGTCGGGACAGGGGATCTATGGCTACACCTTC.

The sample holds many counts of this clonotype. The chain recombines TRBV5-1 with TRBJ1-1; TRBD1 might be the D (6 bases). V lost 0 bases to trimming and J lost 4 bases, with 16 bases between them. CDR1 and CDR2 from the germline V gene are SGHRS and YFSETQ. This CDR3 is built from 16 residues. The CDR3 DNA reads as TGCGCCAGCAGCTTGGAGGGGGACGGGGTTTCCACTGAAGCTTTCTTT. As protein: CASSLEGDGVSTEAFF.

This clonotype came up many times. The V call is TRBV28, the J call TRBJ2-3; TRBD1 aligns across 7 bases. Germline-derived CDR1 and CDR2 are MDHEN and SYDVKM. The length of the CDR3 is 14 residues. V shed 6 bases, J shed 4 bases, and the junction held 7 bases outside the gene matches. CDR3 region: CASRKQGSPDTQYF. The DNA of the CDR3 is TGTGCCAGCAGGAAACAGGGGAGTCCAGATACGCAGTATTTT. Based on the CDR3 plus reference TRBV28 and TRBJ2-3, the full variable domain is DVKVTQSSRYLVKRTGEKVFLECVQDMDHENMFWYRQDPGLGLRLIYFSYDVKMKEKGDIPEGYSVSREKKERFSLILESASTNQTSMYLCASRKQGSPDTQYFGPGTRLTVL.

This clonotype was observed at least ten times. The V and J genes are TRBV6-5 and TRBJ2-2; possible D gene TRBD2, 6 bases. This CDR3 spans 15 amino acids. Germline CDR1 and CDR2: MNHEY and SVGAGI. The germline V and J ends were trimmed by 4 bases and 4 bases, with 13 bases remaining between them. The CDR3 DNA follows: TGTGCCAGCAGTTCCTGGAGGGCGATCACCGGGGAGCTGTTTTTT. Its protein is CASSSWRAITGELFF.

In its sample, this clonotype was seen many times. The chain carries TRBV6-1 and TRBJ1-2, with D maybe TRBD1 (5 bases). CDR1 and CDR2 from the germline V gene are MNHNS and SASEGT. V was trimmed by 4 bases and J by 5 bases, leaving 17 bases between them. The CDR3 is made up of 15 amino acids. The CDR3 region is CASSAARQSLYGYTF. Written as DNA, the CDR3 is TGTGCCAGCAGTGCGGCCCGACAGTCCCTTTATGGCTACACCTTC.

This clonotype was observed many times. V gene TRBV28 combines with J gene TRBJ1-5; D is unclear. V lost 11 bases to trimming and J lost 2 bases, with 10 bases between them. This CDR3 is built from 12 residues. Looked up from germline, CDR1 is MDHEN and CDR2 is SYDVKM. In nucleotides, the CDR3 is TGTGCCGAACTTAGGGGCAATCAGCCCCAGCATTTT. This sequence encodes CAELRGNQPQHF.

This clonotype has a single count. The chain couples TRBV28 to TRBJ1-1, with D hard to call. The CDR3 loop spans 16 amino acids. V was cut by 6 bases and J by 4 bases, with 21 bases left in between. In germline, CDR1 is MDHEN, CDR2 SYDVKM. In nucleotides, the CDR3 is TGTGCCAGCAGCGAGGTTAATGGGAGGGCCGGCACTGAAGCTTTCTTT. Amino acids: CASSEVNGRAGTEAFF. The variable domain in full, with the rest retrieved from reference TRBV28 and TRBJ1-1, is DVKVTQSSRYLVKRTGEKVFLECVQDMDHENMFWYRQDPGLGLRLIYFSYDVKMKEKGDIPEGYSVSREKKERFSLILESASTNQTSMYLCASSEVNGRAGTEAFFGQGTRLTVV.

This clonotype was observed a few times. The gene calls are TRBV6-1 and TRBJ2-7, with 13 bases matching TRBD2. The CDR3 consists of 15 residues. CDR1 is MNHNS and CDR2 is SASEGT in the germline V gene. V shed 6 bases, J shed 4 bases, and the junction held 6 bases outside the gene matches. The CDR3 DNA reads TGTGCCAGCAGCTGGGGGACTAGCGGGGCGTACGAGCAGTACTTC. It yields the protein CASSWGTSGAYEQYF.

This clonotype has ten or more counts. The DNA of the CDR3 is TGTGCCAGCAGTTATCGAGGGTGGAAACGGCATTTT. It specifies CASSYRGWKRHF. This sequence joins TRBV6-5 and TRBJ1-5; D gene unclear. This CDR3 comprises 12 residues. V was pared by 3 bases and J by 15 bases, with 15 bases between. The germline V gene has CDR1 MNHEY and CDR2 SVGAGI.

This clonotype appeared many times. The chain has TRBV27 and TRBJ2-7; TRBD1 agrees at 12 bases. Germline-derived CDR1 and CDR2 are MNHEY and SMNVEV (reference sequence). The CDR3 is made up of 16 amino acids. The V segment lost 5 bases and the J segment 5 bases; nucleotides outside the gene matches: 10. The CDR3 DNA sequence: TGTGCCAGCAGTGAACTCGGGACAGGGGGCGTAAACGAGCAGTACTTC. This sequence encodes CASSELGTGGVNEQYF.

The V gene is TRBV30, the J gene TRBJ1-1; D possibly corresponds to TRBD1 (6 bases). V was clipped by 0 bases and J by 5 bases, with 13 bases between them. This CDR3 is 14 amino acids long. The V gene's germline CDR1 is GTSNPN and CDR2 SVGIG (reference sequence). CDR3 amino acids: CAWSVWGAGTEAFF. The CDR3 DNA sequence: TGTGCCTGGAGTGTATGGGGGGCTGGGACTGAAGCTTTCTTT.

This clonotype was found many times. J is TRBJ1-1 and V is TRBV7-9; no definite D call. This CDR3 region has 14 residues. Germline-derived CDR1 and CDR2 are SEHNR and FQNEAQ (reference sequence). V was pared by 3 bases and J by 0 bases, with 8 bases between. The CDR3 sequence is CASSLANMNTEAFF. The CDR3 region has the DNA TGTGCCAGCAGCTTGGCAAACATGAACACTGAAGCTTTCTTT.

V is TRBV28 and J is TRBJ1-2, with D tentatively TRBD1 (6 bases). Germline V gives CDR1 MDHEN, CDR2 SYDVKM. The CDR3 sequence is 14 residues long. Trimming took off 3 bases at V and 10 bases at J, with 18 bases between the two ends. CDR3 nucleotide sequence: TGTGCCAGCAGTTTTGGGGGCTCGCAAGTAGACTACACCTTC. It is translated as CASSFGGSQVDYTF.

The CDR3 loop is CSVDGKNANTGELFF. The CDR3 coding sequence is TGCAGCGTCGACGGCAAGAACGCGAACACCGGGGAGCTGTTTTTT. The chain combines TRBV29-1 with TRBJ2-2; D is ambiguous. CDR1 SQVTM and CDR2 ANQGSEA come from the germline V gene. This CDR3 has 15 amino acids. V gave up 6 bases and J gave up 0 bases, with 14 bases separating them.

This clonotype occurred many times. V gene TRBV20-1 combines with J gene TRBJ1-6, with D possibly being TRBD1 (6 bases). The CDR3 has 15 residues. Germline assignment: CDR1 DFQATT and CDR2 SNEGSKA (reference sequence). V was trimmed by 5 bases and J by 7 bases, leaving 18 bases between them. CDR3 residues: CSAFDGGRANSPLHF. DNA of the CDR3: TGCAGTGCTTTCGATGGGGGCAGGGCAAATTCACCCCTCCACTTT.

This clonotype was observed a handful of times. The chain is built from TRBV9 and TRBJ2-7; 14 nucleotides match TRBD2. Germline CDR1 and CDR2: SGDLS and YYNGEE. V lost 5 bases and J lost 4; bases outside the gene matches: 8. The CDR3 totals 16 residues. The CDR3 loop is CASRVMGTSGGYEQYF. CDR3 DNA: TGTGCCAGCAGGGTTATGGGGACTAGCGGGGGTTACGAGCAGTACTTC.

This chain connects TRBV6-1 to TRBJ1-2; D perhaps matches TRBD1 (5 bases). The CDR3 runs to 14 residues. The V gene lost 10 bases and the J gene lost 2 bases, with 17 bases spanning the gap. Germline V gene data show CDR1 as MNHNS and CDR2 as SASEGT. CDR3 nucleotide sequence: TGTGCCACCAGGTGGGACGGAAGAAACTATGGCTACACCTTC. Translated, it gives CATRWDGRNYGYTF.

This clonotype showed up many times. This chain links TRBV29-1 with TRBJ2-5, with D possibly TRBD2 on 5 matching bases. The V end was cut by 3 bases, the J end by 5 bases, with 16 bases between. The length of the CDR3 is 14 residues. The V gene's germline CDR1 is SQVTM and CDR2 ANQGSEA. CDR3 DNA sequence: TGCAGCGTTGAGGAATCTCCTTCGGGGGAGACCCAGTACTTC. Encoded protein: CSVEESPSGETQYF.

The chain has TRBV12-3 or TRBV12-4 and TRBJ2-7, with D possibly being TRBD1 (6 bases). The CDR3 is 14 residues long. Trimming took 6 bases from V and 7 from J, leaving 19 bases between them. The CDR3, as DNA: TGTGCCAGCAGGAGCCCAGGGAAAGGGGGTGAGCAGTACTTC. Translated, it gives CASRSPGKGGEQYF.

A note on this clonotype: A much more abundant neighbour one base away suggests this may be a read error. The conserved phenylalanine or tryptophan normally closing the CDR3 is absent here, so this likely arose from a read error. This chain links TRBV4-1 with TRBJ1-5; D is unresolved. Germline CDR1 MGHRA, CDR2 YSYEKL. Trimming removed 1 base at V and 5 bases at J, with 12 bases between. The CDR3 is 15 residues long. The CDR3 spells CASSQGTVTDQPQHS. DNA of the CDR3: TGCGCCAGCAGCCAAGGGACTGTCACTGATCAGCCCCAGCATTCT.

This clonotype occurred many times. The chain couples TRBV6-4 to TRBJ2-2, with D tentatively TRBD2 (7 bases). The CDR3 runs to 17 residues. The germline CDR1 and CDR2 sequences are MRHNA and SNTAGT. Deletions cut 5 bases from V and 0 bases from J, with 16 bases between. The CDR3 DNA sequence: TGTGCCAGCAGTCCTTTCCGAGGGGGGGCGAACACCGGGGAGCTGTTTTTT. Its translation is CASSPFRGGANTGELFF.